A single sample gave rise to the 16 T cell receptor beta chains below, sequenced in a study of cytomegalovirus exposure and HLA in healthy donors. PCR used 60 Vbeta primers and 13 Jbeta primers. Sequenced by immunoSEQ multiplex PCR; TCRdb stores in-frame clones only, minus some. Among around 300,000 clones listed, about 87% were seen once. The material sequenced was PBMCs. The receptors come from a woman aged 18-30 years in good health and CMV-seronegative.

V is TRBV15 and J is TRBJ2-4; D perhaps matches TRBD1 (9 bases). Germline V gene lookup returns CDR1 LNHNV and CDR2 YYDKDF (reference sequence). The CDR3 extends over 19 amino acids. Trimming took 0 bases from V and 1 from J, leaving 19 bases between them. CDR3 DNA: TGTGCCACCAGCAGAGAATTAGCGGGGACAGGGATGGCCAAAAACATTCAGTACTTC. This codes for CATSRELAGTGMAKNIQYF.

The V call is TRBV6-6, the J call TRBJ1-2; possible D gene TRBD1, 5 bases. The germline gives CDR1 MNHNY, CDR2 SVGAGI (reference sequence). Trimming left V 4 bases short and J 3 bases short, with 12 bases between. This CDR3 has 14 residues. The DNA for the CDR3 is TGTGCCAGCAGTTCCACAGGTCGGGACTATGGCTACACCTTC. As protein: CASSSTGRDYGYTF.

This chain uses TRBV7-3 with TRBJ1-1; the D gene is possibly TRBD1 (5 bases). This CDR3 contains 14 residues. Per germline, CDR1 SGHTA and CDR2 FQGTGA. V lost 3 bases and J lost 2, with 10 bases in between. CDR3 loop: CASSFQGGNTEAFF. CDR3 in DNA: TGTGCCAGCAGCTTCCAGGGTGGAAACACTGAAGCTTTCTTT.

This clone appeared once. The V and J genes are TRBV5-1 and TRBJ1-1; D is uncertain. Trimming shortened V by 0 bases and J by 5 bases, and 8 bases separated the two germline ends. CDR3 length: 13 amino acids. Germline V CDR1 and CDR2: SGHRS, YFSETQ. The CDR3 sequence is CASSLVPTTEAFF. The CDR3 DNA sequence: TGCGCCAGCAGCTTGGTTCCGACTACTGAAGCTTTCTTT.

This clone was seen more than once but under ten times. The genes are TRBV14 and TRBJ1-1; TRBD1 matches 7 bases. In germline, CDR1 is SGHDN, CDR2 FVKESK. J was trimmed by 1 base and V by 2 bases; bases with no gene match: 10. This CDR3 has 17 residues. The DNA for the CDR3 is TGTGCCAGCAGCCAACGATTTGCCGGGACAGCGAACACTGAAGCTTTCTTT. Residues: CASSQRFAGTANTEAFF.

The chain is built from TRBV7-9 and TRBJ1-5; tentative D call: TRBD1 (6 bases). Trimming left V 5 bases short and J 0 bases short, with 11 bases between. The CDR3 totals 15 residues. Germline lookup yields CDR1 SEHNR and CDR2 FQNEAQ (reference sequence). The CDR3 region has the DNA TGTGCCAGCAGCGAGACAGGAAATAGCAATCAGCCCCAGCATTTT. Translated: CASSETGNSNQPQHF.

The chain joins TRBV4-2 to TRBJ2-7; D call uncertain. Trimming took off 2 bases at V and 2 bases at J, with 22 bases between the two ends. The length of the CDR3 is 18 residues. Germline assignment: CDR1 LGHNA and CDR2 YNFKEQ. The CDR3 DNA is TGTGCCAGCAGCCAACTCTCCGGAGAGCGATTTTTCACCTACGAGCAGTACTTC. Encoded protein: CASSQLSGERFFTYEQYF.

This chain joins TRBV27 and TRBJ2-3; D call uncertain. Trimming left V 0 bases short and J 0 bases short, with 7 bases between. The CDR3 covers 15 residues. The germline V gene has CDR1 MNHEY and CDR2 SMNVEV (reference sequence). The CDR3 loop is CASSLSATSTDTQYF. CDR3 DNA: TGTGCCAGCAGTTTATCTGCCACTAGCACAGATACGCAGTATTTT.

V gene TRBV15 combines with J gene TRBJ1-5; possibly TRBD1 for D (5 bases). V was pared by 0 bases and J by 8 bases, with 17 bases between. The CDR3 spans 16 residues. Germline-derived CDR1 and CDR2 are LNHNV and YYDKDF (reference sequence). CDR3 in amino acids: CATSRDQGLPAEPQHF. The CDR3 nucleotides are TGTGCCACCAGCAGAGATCAGGGACTACCGGCCGAGCCCCAGCATTTT.

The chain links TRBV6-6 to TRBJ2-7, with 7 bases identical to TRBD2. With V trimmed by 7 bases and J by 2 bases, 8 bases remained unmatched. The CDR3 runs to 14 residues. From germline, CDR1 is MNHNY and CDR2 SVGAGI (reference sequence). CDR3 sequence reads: CASNAGVPPYEQYF. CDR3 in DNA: TGTGCCAGCAACGCGGGGGTTCCTCCCTACGAGCAGTACTTC.

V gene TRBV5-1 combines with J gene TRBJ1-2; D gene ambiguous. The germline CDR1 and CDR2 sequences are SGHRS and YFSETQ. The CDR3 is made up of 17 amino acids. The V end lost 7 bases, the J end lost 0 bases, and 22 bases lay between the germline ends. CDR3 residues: CASAAGAGETTNYGYTF. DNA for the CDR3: TGCGCCAGCGCCGCGGGAGCCGGCGAAACTACTAACTATGGCTACACCTTC.

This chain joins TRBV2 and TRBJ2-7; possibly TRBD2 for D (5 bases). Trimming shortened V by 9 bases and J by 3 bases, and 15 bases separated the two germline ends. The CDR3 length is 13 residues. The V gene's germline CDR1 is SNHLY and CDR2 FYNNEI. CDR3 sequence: CASDQDGNYEQYF. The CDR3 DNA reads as TGTGCCAGTGACCAAGACGGGAACTACGAGCAGTACTTC. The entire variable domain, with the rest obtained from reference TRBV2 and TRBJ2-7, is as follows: EPEVTQTPSHQVTQMGQEVILRCVPISNHLYFYWYRQILGQKVEFLVSFYNNEISEKSEIFDDQFSVERPDGSNFTLKIRSTKLEDSAMYFCASDQDGNYEQYFGPGTRLTVT.

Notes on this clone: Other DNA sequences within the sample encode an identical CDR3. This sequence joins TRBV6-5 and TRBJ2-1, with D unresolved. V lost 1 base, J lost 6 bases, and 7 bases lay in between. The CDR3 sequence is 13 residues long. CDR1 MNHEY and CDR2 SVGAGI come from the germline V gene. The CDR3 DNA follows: TGTGCCAGCAGTTACTTGGCTAGCAATGAGCAGTTCTTC. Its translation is CASSYLASNEQFF.

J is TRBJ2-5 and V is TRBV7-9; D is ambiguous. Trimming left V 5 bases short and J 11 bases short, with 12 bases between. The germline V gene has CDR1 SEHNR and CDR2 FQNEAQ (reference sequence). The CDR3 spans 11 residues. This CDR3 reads CASSPGLEQYF. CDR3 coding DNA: TGTGCCAGCAGCCCTGGTCTGGAGCAGTACTTC.

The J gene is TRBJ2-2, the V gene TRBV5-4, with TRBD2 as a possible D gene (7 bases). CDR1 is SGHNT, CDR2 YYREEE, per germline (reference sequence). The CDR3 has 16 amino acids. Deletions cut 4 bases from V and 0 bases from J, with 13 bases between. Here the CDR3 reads CASSPGGPTNTGELFF. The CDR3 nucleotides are TGTGCCAGCAGCCCCGGGGGGCCTACGAACACCGGGGAGCTGTTTTTT.

The CDR3 reads CASALSGTSGLLTQYF. Written as DNA, the CDR3 is TGTGCCAGCGCCCTCTCCGGGACTAGCGGACTCCTTACGCAGTATTTT. This chain joins TRBV11-3 and TRBJ2-3; 11 bases align to TRBD2. The CDR3 extends over 16 amino acids. J was trimmed by 8 bases and V by 8 bases; bases with no gene match: 15. In germline, CDR1 is SGHNT, CDR2 YENEEA.